Listed here are 8 T cell receptor beta chains from one sample, sequenced in a study of CD4+ T cells in melanoma. The data were produced by immunoSEQ multiplex PCR, yet TCRdb's version contains in-frame clones alone and is incomplete. The data contain 140,000 or so clones, around 90% of them singletons. The receptors were gathered from a human donor with melanoma.

The chain links TRBV5-6 to TRBJ1-1; D may be TRBD1 (5 bases). The CDR3 runs 14 residues. Germline V CDR1 and CDR2: SGHDT, YYEEEE. Between the trimmed V and J ends, which lost 6 bases and 5 bases, there was a span of 17 bases. This CDR3 reads CASNFFYGATEAFF. The CDR3 DNA follows: TGTGCCAGCAACTTTTTTTATGGGGCAACTGAAGCTTTCTTT.

The CDR3 spells CASSDAGARSYGYTF. CDR3 in DNA: TGTGCCAGCAGTGATGCTGGGGCGCGAAGCTATGGCTACACCTTC. V gene TRBV2 combines with J gene TRBJ1-2, with D possibly being TRBD1 (5 bases). The ends were cut back, 3 bases at V and 4 bases at J, with 15 bases in the middle. Germline V lookup: CDR1 SNHLY, CDR2 FYNNEI. The CDR3 consists of 15 residues.

The J gene is TRBJ1-6, the V gene TRBV30; 10 nucleotides align to TRBD1. The ends lost 1 base at V and 10 bases at J; junction bases unmatched: 4. Germline V gene data show CDR1 as GTSNPN and CDR2 as SVGIG (reference sequence). The CDR3 length is 14 residues. The CDR3 DNA reads as TGTGCCTGGAGTGGGGACAGGGGACGGTCACCCCTCCACTTT. Translated, it gives CAWSGDRGRSPLHF.

In regard to this clone: The same CDR3 arises from other DNA sequences in this sample as well. CDR3: CASSSGTAYEQYF. In DNA form, the CDR3 reads TGCGCCAGCAGCTCCGGGACAGCGTACGAGCAGTACTTC. This rearrangement joins TRBV5-1 to TRBJ2-7; 7 bases agree with TRBD1. CDR3 length: 13 residues. Germline V gives CDR1 SGHRS, CDR2 YFSETQ. Trimming cost V 3 bases and J 4 bases; bases outside gene matches: 4.

The chain uses TRBV7-3 and TRBJ2-3; no definite D call. The CDR3 consists of 13 residues. Germline assignment: CDR1 SGHTA and CDR2 FQGTGA. Trimming removed 3 bases from V and 4 bases from J, with 8 bases in between. The CDR3 sequence is CASSFGSADTQYF. The CDR3 nucleotides read TGTGCCAGCAGCTTCGGTTCGGCAGATACGCAGTATTTT.

V gene TRBV6-5 combines with J gene TRBJ2-1; perhaps TRBD1 as D (5 bases). This CDR3 has 13 residues. Germline CDR1 MNHEY, CDR2 SVGAGI. V was pared by 0 bases and J by 12 bases, with 12 bases between. The CDR3 here is CASSYSRQSRQFF. The CDR3 nucleotides are TGTGCCAGCAGTTACTCAAGACAGTCAAGGCAGTTCTTC.

The genes are TRBV15 and TRBJ1-2; D perhaps matches TRBD1 (6 bases). The V gene's germline CDR1 is LNHNV and CDR2 YYDKDF (reference sequence). The CDR3 consists of 18 residues. The V end was cut by 1 base, the J end by 8 bases, with 26 bases between. CDR3 nucleotide sequence: TGTGCCACCAGCAGAGTTCAACTTTCAGGGGATTGGGTTGGAGGCTACACCTTC. Its protein product is CATSRVQLSGDWVGGYTF.

V usage is TRBV6-5 and J usage is TRBJ2-7; no clear D. V lost 2 bases and J 6 bases, leaving 17 bases between the germline ends. Germline loops: CDR1 MNHEY, CDR2 SVGAGI. There are 15 residues in the CDR3. In DNA, the CDR3 is TGTGCCAGCAGTTACCCCGGGCCGGATAAGTCCGAGCAGTACTTC. This sequence encodes CASSYPGPDKSEQYF.